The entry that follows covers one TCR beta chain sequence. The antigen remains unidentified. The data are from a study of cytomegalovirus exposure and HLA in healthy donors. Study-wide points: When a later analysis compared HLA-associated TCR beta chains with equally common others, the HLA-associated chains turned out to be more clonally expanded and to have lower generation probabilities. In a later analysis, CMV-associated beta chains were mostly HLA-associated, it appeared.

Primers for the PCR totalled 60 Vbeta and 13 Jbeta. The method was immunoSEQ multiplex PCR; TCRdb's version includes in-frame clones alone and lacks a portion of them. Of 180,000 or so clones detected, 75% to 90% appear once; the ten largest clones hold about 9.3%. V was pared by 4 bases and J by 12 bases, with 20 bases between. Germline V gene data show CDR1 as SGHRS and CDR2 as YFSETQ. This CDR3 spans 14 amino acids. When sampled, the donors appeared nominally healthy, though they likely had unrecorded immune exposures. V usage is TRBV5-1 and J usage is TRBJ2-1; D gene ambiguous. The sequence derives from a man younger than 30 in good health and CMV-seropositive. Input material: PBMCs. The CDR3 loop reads CASSNTTETHRQFF. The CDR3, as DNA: TGCGCCAGCAGCAACACCACAGAAACCCATCGGCAGTTCTTC.